This is a list of T cell receptor beta chains from one sample in a study of cytomegalovirus exposure and HLA in healthy donors. Profiling relied on immunoSEQ multiplex PCR, and the TCRdb table lists in-frame clones only, not all of them. The repertoire holds 150,000 to 200,000 clones, roughly three quarters seen once, with about 12% in the top ten. The specimen sequenced was PBMCs. The receptors were sampled from a woman aged 50 to 65 in good health and CMV-seropositive. Each CDR3 is given with its conserved first and last residue.

v_call cdr3_length cdr3_aa
TRBV6-1 19 CASSEAMGATLIGDTEAFF
TRBV5-4 13 CASSLDGEQPQHF
TRBV5-1 14 CASSDGQGVTEAFF
TRBV6-5 16 CASSYSPGLGAGGQYF
TRBV4-1 15 CASSQEAGGRETQYF
TRBV2 13 CASSESREHIQYF
TRBV6-1 13 CASRVHSNQPQHF
TRBV6-1 15 CASSLTGNSREEQYF
TRBV5-1 14 CASTPGTGNTEAFF
TRBV10-2 15 CASSGGTLLSDTQYF
TRBV9 14 CASSVGSVSWPLHF
TRBV7-2 13 CASSLGGREKLFF
TRBV27 16 CASRGTLAGLRETQYF
TRBV9 16 CASSVRGPGGYNEQFF
TRBV30 13 CAWSAGDRQPQHF
TRBV6-4 13 CASSLGQNYGYTF
TRBV4-1 11 CASSQGEGKYF
TRBV14 13 CASSQEAISEAFF
TRBV9 14 CASSVGPGQETQYF
TRBV18 13 CASSPESLLAENF
TRBV5-6 15 CASSLDNSGANVLTF
TRBV15 13 CATNQGNNQPQHF
TRBV7-2 12 CASSLAPPLAFF
TRBV6-1 14 CASSLRDRADEQYF
TRBV5-1 16 CASSLAEYRGRYTQYF
TRBV7-6 15 CASSPVGGTSYEQYF
TRBV10-3 16 CAISHAGAGTQNEQFF
TRBV30 15 CAWSVMGQGYQPQHF
TRBV7-9 15 CASSYGLGELNGYTF
TRBV6-6 16 CASTPRDQGGNQPQHF
TRBV4-1 15 CASSRDRAKYTEAFF
TRBV28 14 CASSLADRGYGYTF
TRBV6-1 15 CASSNRDRGPYEQYF
TRBV5-1 15 CASSLAPSSNQPQHF
TRBV4-2 16 CASSQEAGNSGNTIYF
TRBV11-2 16 CASSYKAGGSYNEQFF
TRBV7-9 13 CASSGRMWTEAFF
TRBV13 13 CASSLARVNEQYF
TRBV10-3 15 CAISDYRGGTDTQYF
TRBV9 14 CASSGSQGLFGYTF
TRBV2 16 CASRAGTFFSGNTIYF
TRBV2 16 CASRRTSGGNENEQFF
TRBV21-1 17 CASSKDASGEPQETQYF
TRBV11-3 13 CASSSRSERGVFF
TRBV5-6 13 CASSLEEGGEQFF
TRBV5-4 15 CASSLAGQGTDTQYF
TRBV4-2 16 CASSQEGAGRNTEAFF
TRBV6-4 14 CASSYGGLSETQYF
TRBV2 12 CATTAGEYEQYF
TRBV2 17 CASSGMTGGAGLHGYTF
TRBV6-1 16 CASSETQGRRNYGYTF
TRBV5-4 15 CASSFSGSGYNEQFF
TRBV7-9 15 CASSFQTGVNTEAFF
TRBV9 16 CASSVATGATNEKLFF